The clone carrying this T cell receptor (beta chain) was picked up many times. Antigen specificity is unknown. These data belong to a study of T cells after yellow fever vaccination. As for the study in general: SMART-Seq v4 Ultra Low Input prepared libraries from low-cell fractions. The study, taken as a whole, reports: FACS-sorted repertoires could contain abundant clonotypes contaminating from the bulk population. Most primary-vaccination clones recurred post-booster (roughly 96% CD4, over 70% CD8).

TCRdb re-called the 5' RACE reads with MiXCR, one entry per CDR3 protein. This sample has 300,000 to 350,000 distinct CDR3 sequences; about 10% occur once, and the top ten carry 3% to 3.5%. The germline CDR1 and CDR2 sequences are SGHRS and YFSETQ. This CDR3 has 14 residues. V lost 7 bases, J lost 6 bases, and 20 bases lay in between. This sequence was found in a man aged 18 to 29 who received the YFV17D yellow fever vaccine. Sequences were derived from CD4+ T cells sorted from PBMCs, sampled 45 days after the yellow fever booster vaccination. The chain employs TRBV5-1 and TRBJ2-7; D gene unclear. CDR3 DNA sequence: TGCGCCAGCGCCGTCTCACCTTCCCGCGTCGAGCAGTACTTC. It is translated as CASAVSPSRVEQYF.